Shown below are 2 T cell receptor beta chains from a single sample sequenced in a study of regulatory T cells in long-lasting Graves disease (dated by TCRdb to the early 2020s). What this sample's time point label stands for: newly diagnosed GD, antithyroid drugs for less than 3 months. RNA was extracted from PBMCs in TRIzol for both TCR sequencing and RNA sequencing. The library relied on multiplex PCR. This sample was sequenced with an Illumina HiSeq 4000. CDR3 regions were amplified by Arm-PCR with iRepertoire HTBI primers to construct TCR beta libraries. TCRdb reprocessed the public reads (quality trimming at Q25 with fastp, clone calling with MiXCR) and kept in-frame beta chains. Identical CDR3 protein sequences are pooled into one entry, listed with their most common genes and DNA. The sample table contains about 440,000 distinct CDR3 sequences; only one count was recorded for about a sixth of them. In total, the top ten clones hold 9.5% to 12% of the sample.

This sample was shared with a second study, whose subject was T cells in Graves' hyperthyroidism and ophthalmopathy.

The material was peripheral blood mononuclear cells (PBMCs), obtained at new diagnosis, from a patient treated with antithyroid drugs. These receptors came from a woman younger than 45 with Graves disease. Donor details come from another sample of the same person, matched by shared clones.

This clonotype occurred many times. This CDR3 reads CASSLQANYGYTF. The CDR3 nucleotides read TGTGCCAGCAGTTTACAAGCTAACTATGGCTACACCTTC. The chain employs TRBV18 and TRBJ1-2; D uncertain. Trimming stripped 8 bases from V and 0 bases from J, with 10 bases between. The CDR3 sequence is 13 residues long. The germline CDR1 and CDR2 sequences are KGHSH and LQKENI.

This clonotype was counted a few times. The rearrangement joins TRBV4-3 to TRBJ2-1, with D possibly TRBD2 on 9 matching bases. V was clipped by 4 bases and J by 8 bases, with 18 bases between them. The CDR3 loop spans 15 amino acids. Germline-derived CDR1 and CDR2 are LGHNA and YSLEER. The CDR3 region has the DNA TGCGCCAGCAGCCGACAGGGGACTAGCTTTCATGAGCAGTTCTTC. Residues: CASSRQGTSFHEQFF.